A single sample is the source of the 20 T cell receptor beta chains below, sequenced in a study of shared clonotypes between healthy human individuals. Libraries were prepared by immunoSEQ multiplex PCR; TCRdb keeps only in-frame clonotypes and omits some of them. The table lists fewer than 1.8 million clones, approximately 98.5% of them singletons. The sequenced sample was naive CD4+ T cells sorted from blood. Subset defined: CD45RA+ positively selected. The receptors were sampled from a young man in good health.

The chain is built from TRBV25-1 and TRBJ1-2, with TRBD1 identical over 7 bases. The CDR3 extends over 14 amino acids. Per the germline V gene, CDR1 is MGHDK and CDR2 is SYGVNS. With 3 bases clipped from V and 4 bases from J, the junction kept 5 bases outside the gene matches. The CDR3 nucleotides read TGTGCCAGCAGTGATACCGGGACAGCCTATGGCTACACCTTC. Its protein product is CASSDTGTAYGYTF.

This chain uses TRBV2 with TRBJ2-2; the D is unclear. With 5 bases removed from V and 4 bases from J, the gap between germline ends came to 11 bases. The V gene's germline CDR1 is SNHLY and CDR2 FYNNEI. The CDR3 has 14 residues. CDR3 region: CASSRILLTGELFF. DNA for the CDR3: TGTGCCAGCAGTAGGATTCTGCTCACCGGGGAGCTGTTTTTT.

The chain couples TRBV6-4 to TRBJ1-1, with D perhaps TRBD1 (6 bases). V was clipped by 6 bases and J by 7 bases, with 15 bases between them. The CDR3 sequence is 13 residues long. Germline values: CDR1 MRHNA, CDR2 SNTAGT. DNA for the CDR3: TGTGCCAGCAGCTTAAACAGGGTTAGTGAAGCTTTCTTT. Protein sequence: CASSLNRVSEAFF.

This chain joins TRBV2 and TRBJ2-1; D call uncertain. This CDR3 spans 14 amino acids. Germline V gene data show CDR1 as SNHLY and CDR2 as FYNNEI. Deletions cut 7 bases from V and 0 bases from J, with 10 bases between. CDR3 in amino acids: CASTTSNSYNEQFF. The CDR3 nucleotides read TGTGCCAGCACTACTTCTAACTCCTACAATGAGCAGTTCTTC.

V is TRBV28 and J is TRBJ2-1, with D unclear. V was cut by 2 bases and J by 3 bases, with 8 bases left in between. CDR1 is MDHEN and CDR2 is SYDVKM in the germline V gene. The CDR3 consists of 14 residues. The CDR3 spells CASSLVPDYNEQFF. For the CDR3, the DNA is TGTGCCAGCAGTTTAGTCCCCGACTACAATGAGCAGTTCTTC.

J is TRBJ2-7 and V is TRBV6-6; possible D gene TRBD1, 6 bases. The CDR3 is made up of 12 amino acids. Germline V gene data show CDR1 as MNHNY and CDR2 as SVGAGI (reference sequence). V lost 6 bases and J lost 1, with 7 bases in between. The CDR3 spells CASRGASYEQYF. In DNA, the CDR3 is TGTGCCAGCAGGGGGGCGTCCTACGAGCAGTACTTC.

The chain is built from TRBV5-1 and TRBJ2-7; tentatively, D is TRBD1 or TRBD2 (5 bases each). Between the trimmed V and J ends, which lost 6 bases and 2 bases, there was a span of 12 bases. The CDR3 consists of 13 residues. Germline CDR1 reads SGHRS; CDR2 reads YFSETQ. CDR3 protein: CASTRDGAYEQYF. CDR3 sequence (DNA): TGCGCCAGCACCCGGGACGGAGCCTACGAGCAGTACTTC.

The rearrangement uses TRBV7-9 and TRBJ1-2, with D unresolved. This CDR3 has 13 residues. CDR1 SEHNR and CDR2 FQNEAQ come from the germline V gene (reference sequence). The V gene lost 3 bases and the J gene lost 8 bases, with 13 bases spanning the gap. In nucleotides, the CDR3 is TGTGCCAGCAGCTTCCAGGCGACGCAGGGCTACACCTTC. This translates into CASSFQATQGYTF.

This clone occurred once. Its ends do not fully match the called genes, so a read error is possible. The chain uses TRBV7-8 and TRBJ2-1, with 10 positions matching TRBD2. Looked up from germline, CDR1 is SGHVS and CDR2 is FQNEAQ. The CDR3 contains 15 residues. The CDR3: CASSLAGDLYNEQFF. In DNA form, the CDR3 reads TGTGCCAGCAGCCTAGCGGGAGACCTCTACAATGAGCAGTTCTTC. Based on the CDR3 plus reference TRBV7-8 and TRBJ2-1, the full variable domain is GAGVSQSPRYKVAKRGQDVALRCDPISGHVSLFWYQQALGQGPEFLTYFQNEAQLDKSGLPSDRFFAERPEGSVSTLKIQRTQQEDSAVYLCASSLAGDLYNEQFFGPGTRLTVL.

This clone is a singleton in its sample. The chain has TRBV4-1 and TRBJ2-3; TRBD2 aligns across 7 bases. Germline CDR1 and CDR2: MGHRA and YSYEKL. The CDR3 is 16 amino acids. V trimming: 3 bases; J trimming: 6 bases; junction bases outside the gene matches: 12. The CDR3 DNA reads TGCGCCAGCAGCCAGGATGGGGGAGGGCCCAGGGATACGCAGTATTTT. Its protein is CASSQDGGGPRDTQYF.

This chain connects TRBV5-4 to TRBJ2-3, with unresolved D. The CDR3 runs to 15 residues. With 4 bases removed from V and 2 bases from J, the gap between germline ends came to 14 bases. Germline-derived CDR1 and CDR2 are SGHNT and YYREEE (reference sequence). The CDR3 bases are TGTGCCAGCAGCGGGAAAGACCCGTACACAGATACGCAGTATTTT. Its translation is CASSGKDPYTDTQYF.

The V call is TRBV4-3, the J call TRBJ2-1; D gene uncertain. The CDR3 is made up of 14 amino acids. The V gene lost 0 bases and the J gene lost 7 bases, with 10 bases spanning the gap. In germline, CDR1 is LGHNA, CDR2 YSLEER. CDR3 region: CASSQEGRRNEQFF. For the CDR3, the DNA is TGCGCCAGCAGCCAAGAAGGGCGTCGTAATGAGCAGTTCTTC.

This sequence joins TRBV6-4 and TRBJ2-3, with 7 positions matching TRBD1. The germline V gene encodes CDR1 MRHNA and CDR2 SNTAGT. J gave up 6 bases and V 2 bases, and 5 bases lay outside the gene matches. CDR3 length equals 14 residues. This chain's CDR3 is CASSDRQGSDTQYF. CDR3 DNA sequence: TGTGCCAGCAGTGACCGACAGGGTTCCGATACGCAGTATTTT.

J is TRBJ1-1 and V is TRBV19; perhaps TRBD1 as D (5 bases). This CDR3 is built from 11 residues. Germline CDR1 LNHDA, CDR2 SQIVND (reference sequence). V lost 7 bases and J lost 4, with 7 bases in between. As DNA, the CDR3 is TGTGCCAGTACCAGGGTCACTGAAGCTTTCTTT. It encodes CASTRVTEAFF.

The chain combines TRBV7-9 with TRBJ2-1; no clear D gene. Trimming took off 5 bases at V and 5 bases at J, with 10 bases between the two ends. This CDR3 contains 13 residues. Germline-derived CDR1 and CDR2 are SEHNR and FQNEAQ (reference sequence). CDR3: CASSHRWDNEQFF. The CDR3 DNA is TGTGCCAGCAGCCACCGGTGGGACAATGAGCAGTTCTTC. Supplemented by reference TRBV7-9 and TRBJ2-1, the full variable domain reads DTGVSQNPRHKITKRGQNVTFRCDPISEHNRLYWYRQTLGQGPEFLTYFQNEAQLEKSRLLSDRFSAERPKGSFSTLEIQRTEQGDSAMYLCASSHRWDNEQFFGPGTRLTVL.

This chain joins TRBV5-4 and TRBJ2-3; D tentatively fits TRBD1 or TRBD2 (5 bases each). V was shortened by 2 bases and J by 2 bases, with 15 bases between the two germline ends. This CDR3 is 16 amino acids long. Germline CDR1 is SGHNT and CDR2 is YYREEE (reference sequence). CDR3 region: CASSFQGRDPTDTQYF. DNA of the CDR3: TGTGCCAGCAGCTTCCAGGGACGGGACCCCACAGATACGCAGTATTTT. Filled out from reference TRBV5-4 and TRBJ2-3, the complete variable domain reads ETGVTQSPTHLIKTRGQQVTLRCSSQSGHNTVSWYQQALGQGPQFIFQYYREEENGRGNFPPRFSGLQFPNYSSELNVNALELDDSALYLCASSFQGRDPTDTQYFGPGTRLTVL.

The CDR3 protein is CASTSWDRGDTQYF. Here the CDR3 DNA reads TGTGCCAGCACCTCATGGGACCGAGGGGATACGCAGTATTTT. J is TRBJ2-3 and V is TRBV5-4; D is perhaps TRBD1 or TRBD2 (5 bases each). The germline CDR1 and CDR2 sequences are SGHNT and YYREEE (reference sequence). V was cut by 6 bases and J by 6 bases, with 17 bases left in between. The CDR3 runs to 14 residues.

A single count supports this clone. The gene calls are TRBV19 and TRBJ2-5; either TRBD1 or TRBD2 may fit D (5 bases each). The germline CDR1 and CDR2 sequences are LNHDA and SQIVND (reference sequence). The CDR3 is 15 amino acids. V gave up 3 bases and J gave up 6 bases, with 17 bases separating them. CDR3 residues: CASSIEASWGQTQYF. As DNA, the CDR3 is TGTGCCAGTAGTATTGAGGCATCTTGGGGACAGACCCAGTACTTC.

Remarks on this clone: In the same sample, other DNA sequences code for this CDR3. The chain joins TRBV5-6 to TRBJ1-5; D perhaps matches TRBD1 (5 bases). In germline, CDR1 is SGHDT, CDR2 YYEEEE. Trimming shortened V by 2 bases and J by 4 bases, and 7 bases separated the two germline ends. The CDR3 extends over 13 amino acids. CDR3 protein: CASSFRANQPQHF. In DNA, the CDR3 is TGTGCCAGCAGCTTCAGGGCGAATCAGCCCCAGCATTTT.

The chain carries TRBV6-5 and TRBJ2-2, with D unresolved. This CDR3 comprises 15 residues. Germline assignment: CDR1 MNHEY and CDR2 SVGAGI. V was clipped by 6 bases and J by 8 bases, with 19 bases between them. The CDR3 bases are TGTGCCAGCAGCCGCATAATGGACCCGAAAGGGGAGCTGTTTTTT. Its protein product is CASSRIMDPKGELFF.